These 15 T cell receptor beta chains share one sample of origin, sequenced in a study of T cell responses to AZD1222 COVID-19 vaccine. The method was immunoSEQ multiplex PCR; TCRdb's version includes in-frame clones alone and lacks a portion of them. The sample carries some 110,000 clones, approximately 84% recorded once. This specimen was peripheral blood, taken on day 0 of AZD1222 vaccination. The receptors were sampled from an adult in good health.

This clone was seen more than once but under ten times. This chain connects TRBV2 to TRBJ1-6; 7 nucleotides align to TRBD1. Trimming at V came to 2 bases and at J to 8 bases, leaving 3 bases not matched to a gene. The CDR3 runs 14 residues. Germline V CDR1 and CDR2: SNHLY, FYNNEI. CDR3 in amino acids: CASSEQGVDSPLHF. For the CDR3, the DNA is TGTGCCAGCAGTGAACAGGGGGTAGATTCACCCCTCCACTTT.

The chain carries TRBV10-2 and TRBJ1-3, with D hard to call. V lost 8 bases and J lost 0, with 14 bases in between. This CDR3 has 15 amino acids. CDR1 is WSHSY, CDR2 SAAADI, per germline. In nucleotides, the CDR3 is TGCGCCAGCTCCACCCCAGGAATCTCTGGAAACACCATATATTTT. This translates into CASSTPGISGNTIYF.

With regard to this clone: The sample contains more than one DNA sequence encoding this CDR3. V gene TRBV19 combines with J gene TRBJ2-2; D is unclear. The germline V and J ends were trimmed by 1 base and 0 bases, with 3 bases remaining between them. The CDR3 has 14 residues. Germline loops: CDR1 LNHDA, CDR2 SQIVND (reference sequence). This CDR3 is CASSIGPNTGELFF. For the CDR3, the DNA is TGTGCCAGTAGTATAGGCCCGAACACCGGGGAGCTGTTTTTT.

The rearrangement joins TRBV5-1 to TRBJ2-1; tentatively, D is TRBD2 (6 bases). CDR3 length: 15 amino acids. Deletions cut 7 bases from V and 7 bases from J, with 21 bases between. Germline V lookup: CDR1 SGHRS, CDR2 YFSETQ. In DNA form, the CDR3 reads TGCGCCAGCCACCCCGACCCCGGGAGCGGGAATGAGCAGTTCTTC. As protein: CASHPDPGSGNEQFF.

The chain recombines TRBV20-1 with TRBJ2-7; 11 bases align to TRBD2. V trimming: 3 bases; J trimming: 2 bases; junction bases outside the gene matches: 3. Looked up from germline, CDR1 is DFQATT and CDR2 is SNEGSKA (reference sequence). This CDR3 contains 14 residues. CDR3: CSASEGLAAYEQYF. CDR3 nucleotides: TGCAGTGCTAGTGAGGGACTAGCGGCCTACGAGCAGTACTTC.

This clone has only a few counts. V is TRBV12-3 or TRBV12-4 and J is TRBJ1-2; D is unclear. The CDR3 totals 13 residues. The V end lost 3 bases, the J end lost 7 bases, and 12 bases lay between the germline ends. DNA for the CDR3: TGTGCCAGCAGTTTTAATAAGGGCCGTGGCTACACCTTC. Protein sequence: CASSFNKGRGYTF.

The J gene is TRBJ2-2, the V gene TRBV7-2, with D unclear. V lost 2 bases to trimming and J lost 6 bases, with 7 bases between them. The length of the CDR3 is 13 residues. Germline loops: CDR1 SGHTA, CDR2 FQGNSA. This chain's CDR3 is CASSLSTAGELFF. The CDR3 DNA sequence: TGTGCCAGCAGCTTATCGACTGCCGGGGAGCTGTTTTTT.

The rearrangement joins TRBV28 to TRBJ1-5, with D unresolved. The CDR3 has 16 residues. Per germline, CDR1 MDHEN and CDR2 SYDVKM. V shed 4 bases and J shed 0 bases, with 13 bases lying between them. The CDR3 loop is CASSSQVGLSNQPQHF. The CDR3 DNA reads TGTGCCAGCAGTTCCCAGGTCGGTCTTAGCAATCAGCCCCAGCATTTT. The whole variable domain, remainder taken from reference TRBV28 and TRBJ1-5, is DVKVTQSSRYLVKRTGEKVFLECVQDMDHENMFWYRQDPGLGLRLIYFSYDVKMKEKGDIPEGYSVSREKKERFSLILESASTNQTSMYLCASSSQVGLSNQPQHFGDGTRLSIL.

The chain has TRBV4-3 and TRBJ2-1; 15 nucleotides agree with TRBD2. Germline CDR1 reads LGHNA; CDR2 reads YSLEER. Trimming removed 1 base from V and 6 bases from J; junction bases left unmatched: 4. This CDR3 is 17 amino acids long. The CDR3 reads CASSQARTSGRGNEQFF. The CDR3 region has the DNA TGCGCCAGCAGCCAAGCCCGGACTAGCGGGAGGGGCAATGAGCAGTTCTTC.

This chain links TRBV11-2 with TRBJ1-1; no reliable D call. The germline V and J ends were trimmed by 1 base and 11 bases, with 11 bases remaining between them. Germline V CDR1 and CDR2: SGHAT, FQNNGV. The CDR3 length is 12 residues. CDR3 nucleotide sequence: TGTGCCAGCAGCTTAGCCGGTCAACGGGCTTTCTTT. This codes for CASSLAGQRAFF.

This clone was found a few times. The chain links TRBV19 to TRBJ2-7; the D gene is possibly TRBD1 (5 bases). There are 13 residues in the CDR3. Trimming stripped 6 bases from V and 3 bases from J, with 12 bases between. The V gene's germline CDR1 is LNHDA and CDR2 SQIVND (reference sequence). CDR3 sequence (DNA): TGTGCCAGTAGCCCCCAGGGATTCTACGAGCAGTACTTC. It yields the protein CASSPQGFYEQYF.

This rearrangement joins TRBV19 to TRBJ1-1, with 7 bases matching TRBD1. The germline V gene has CDR1 LNHDA and CDR2 SQIVND (reference sequence). Losses at the gene ends were 7 bases for V and 5 bases for J; bases not matched to a gene: 4. CDR3 length: 12 amino acids. The CDR3 coding sequence is TGTGCCAGTAACCCAGGGGGAACTGAAGCTTTCTTT. Encoded protein: CASNPGGTEAFF.

The rearrangement uses TRBV10-3 and TRBJ2-1, with 11 bases that match TRBD2. This CDR3 region has 19 residues. The trim removed 4 bases at V and 0 bases at J, leaving 11 bases unmatched. CDR1 and CDR2 from the germline V gene are ENHRY and SYGVKD. CDR3 sequence (DNA): TGTGCCATCAGTGGGTCTAGCGGGAGGTCGGTGCTCTCCTACAATGAGCAGTTCTTC. Encoded protein: CAISGSSGRSVLSYNEQFF.

The V and J genes are TRBV30 and TRBJ2-1; D is unresolved. V lost 0 bases to trimming and J lost 7 bases, with 13 bases between them. This CDR3 is built from 14 residues. The V gene's germline CDR1 is GTSNPN and CDR2 SVGIG (reference sequence). CDR3 nucleotides: TGTGCCTGGAGTGTCCGGATTTGGGTGAATGAGCAGTTCTTC. Its protein product is CAWSVRIWVNEQFF. Together with reference TRBV30 and TRBJ2-1, the CDR3 gives the full variable domain: SQTIHQWPATLVQPVGSPLSLECTVEGTSNPNLYWYRQAAGRGLQLLFYSVGIGQISSEVPQNLSASRPQDRQFILSSKKLLLSDSGFYLCAWSVRIWVNEQFFGPGTRLTVL.

V usage is TRBV19 and J usage is TRBJ2-4; D may match TRBD1 or TRBD2 (5 bases each). CDR3 length: 12 amino acids. Per the germline V gene, CDR1 is LNHDA and CDR2 is SQIVND (reference sequence). V lost 5 bases and J lost 6, with 8 bases in between. The CDR3 DNA follows: TGTGCCAGTAGTGGGGACCCAAACATTCAGTACTTC. Translated: CASSGDPNIQYF. Looking up the rest from reference TRBV19 and TRBJ2-4 gives the full variable domain: DGGITQSPKYLFRKEGQNVTLSCEQNLNHDAMYWYRQDPGQGLRLIYYSQIVNDFQKGDIAEGYSVSREKKESFPLTVTSAQKNPTAFYLCASSGDPNIQYFGAGTRLSVL.